This TCR beta chain comes out of a study of Graves' ophthalmopathy and Graves' hyperthyroidism (dated by TCRdb to 2017 to 2018). At the level of the whole study: Hyperthyroidism was considered stable if no progression to ophthalmopathy occurred within 18 months of follow-up. The study used signatures of the TCR beta repertoire to tell Graves' ophthalmopathy apart from Graves' hyperthyroidism and to predict which patients would progress to ophthalmopathy. In total, 135 blood samples were TCR-sequenced: around 42 ophthalmopathy, about 75 hyperthyroidism and approximately 17 hyperthyroidism-to-ophthalmopathy patients. A discovery set of about 99 patients (43 ophthalmopathy, approximately 58 stable hyperthyroidism) was enrolled to explore V-J signatures distinguishing ophthalmopathy from hyperthyroidism. An independent validation cohort was composed of some 19 hyperthyroidism patients and roughly 16 patients who later progressed from hyperthyroidism to ophthalmopathy. In over 5 hyperthyroidism patients, the T-cell repertoire of thyroid tissue was compared with the T-cell repertoire of blood. After sampling, hyperthyroidism patients received methimazole starting at 30 mg daily, and ophthalmopathy patients received high-dose intravenous methylprednisolone.

Results the study describes overall, beyond this receptor: No statistical method was used to predetermine the sample size, and group allocation was not hidden from the investigators. In validation, the model predicted ophthalmopathy progression with nearly 71% sensitivity and about 73% specificity; around twelve predicted patients were CT-confirmed with GO in a median of 6.5 months. Most of the expanded thyroid clonotypes with a frequency above 0.001 were also detected in blood, and it was suggested that the thyroid immune response may be reflected by blood repertoires. In cross-validation, the 13-signature model distinguished ophthalmopathy from stable hyperthyroidism with 87.88% sensitivity and 81% to 82% specificity, while in the test set the corresponding values were roughly 80% and 75%.

This clonotype was counted ten times or more. The specificity of this receptor is unknown. No quality values exist for individual bases; no much larger clone is one base distant. Patients with hyperthyroidism were aged 18 to 65 years, had been newly diagnosed, and had a disease duration of less than 2 months. Patients with other autoimmune diseases, uncontrolled infections, pregnancy or lactation were excluded from the study. Clinical symptoms, serum thyroxine, TRAb, thyroid ultrasound and orbital computed tomography were used for diagnosis. Total RNA was extracted using Trizol reagent, and RNA quality was checked on an Agilent 2100 Bioanalyzer. For repertoire sequencing, TCR beta CDR3 regions were amplified from RNA transcripts. The first round of RT-PCR was done with HTBI primers and the Qiagen OneStep RT-PCR kit, and was followed by a second round of multiplex PCR, then size selection and purification. The libraries underwent paired-end sequencing with 100 bp reads on an Illumina HiSeq2000. On the authors' methods: SOAPnuke was used to process the reads, throwing out any read that had adapters, had uncalled bases, had a mean Phred below 15, or lacked an exact constant-primer or identifier match. High-quality paired reads were merged with COPE v1.2.5. Clonotypes were defined as unique nucleotide sequences and were aligned to IMGT TRB V, D and J references using MiTCR v1.1. Only V-J combinations with frequency above 0.0001 were analysed, covering around 99% of repertoires. A TCR clonal expansion and chaos score per V-J combination was defined as the ratio of F50 clonal expansion to chaos observed in the TCRdist matrix. Welch's t-statistics and random forest were used to reduce features to about a dozen V-J combinations, which were fed into a naive Bayes classifier. The Morisita-Horn index was used to measure how similar the thyroid and blood repertoires were. Using fastp trimming at Q25 and MiXCR clonotype assembly, TCRdb reanalyzed the public sequencing data and kept in-frame beta chains. One record per CDR3 amino acid sequence lists the most common genes and DNA. The V and J calls shown here were made by TCRdb, not taken from the authors' results. The sample profile shows about 550,000 distinct CDR3 sequences; about two fifths of them were found once. About 4% of the sample belongs to the ten largest clones.

Trimming removed 5 bases from V and 5 bases from J; the gene matches leave 9 bases unexplained. The CDR3, from cysteine to phenylalanine, totals 14 residues. Only the CDR3 region is kept as DNA, spanning 42 bases read in frame from base 1. The germline V gene (reference sequence) yields DFQATT for CDR1 and SNEGSKA for CDR2. Sequenced input: peripheral blood or thyroid tissue (not recorded which). The chain is made from TRBV20-1 and TRBJ2-7; 10 bases in the middle match TRBD1. This sequence originates from an adult man with Graves' hyperthyroidism. The DNA sequence follows: TGCAGTGCTGCCGGACAGGGGGGTTCCAACGAGCAGTACTTC. Its translation is CSAAGQGGSNEQYF.